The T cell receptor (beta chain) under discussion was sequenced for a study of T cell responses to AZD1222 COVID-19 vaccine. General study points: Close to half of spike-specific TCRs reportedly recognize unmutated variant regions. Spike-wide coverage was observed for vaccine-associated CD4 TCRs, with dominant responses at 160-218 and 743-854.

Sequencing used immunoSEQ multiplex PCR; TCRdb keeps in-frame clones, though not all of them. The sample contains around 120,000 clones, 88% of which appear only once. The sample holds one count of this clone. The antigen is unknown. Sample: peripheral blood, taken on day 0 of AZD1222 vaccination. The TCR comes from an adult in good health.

The CDR3, as DNA: TGTGCCAGCAGTGAAGGACAGAAAGGAAAGACCCAGTACTTC. Its protein is CASSEGQKGKTQYF. J is TRBJ2-5 and V is TRBV21-1; TRBD1, as called in the table, went unchecked against the DNA. TRBV21-1 is assigned pseudogene status. The CDR3 is 14 residues long.